This TCR beta chain was identified in a study of Ad26.COV2.S vaccination and SARS-CoV-2 variants. Profiling relied on immunoSEQ multiplex PCR, and the TCRdb table lists in-frame clones only, not all of them. The sample lists approximately 350,000 clones; around nine tenths were seen once. The ends were cut back, 1 base at V and 8 bases at J, with 5 bases in the middle. The CDR3 is 11 amino acids. The germline CDR1 and CDR2 sequences are LGHDT and YNNKEL (reference sequence). Documented treatment: some 19 received Ad26.COV2.S at low or high dose, single or two shots; roughly 5 received placebo; per-sample allocation not given. Day 63 after the first injection of vaccine or placebo was the sampling time.

The J gene is TRBJ1-1, the V gene TRBV3-1 (or the pseudogene TRBV3-2); no firm D call. This clonotype was obtained from a person aged 18-65 years who received the Ad26.COV2.S COVID-19 vaccine or a placebo. Source: peripheral blood, taken in a trial of Ad26.COV2.S vaccine versus placebo. The CDR3 region is CASSQGAEAFF. The DNA of the CDR3 is TGTGCCAGCAGCCAAGGGGCCGAAGCTTTCTTT.